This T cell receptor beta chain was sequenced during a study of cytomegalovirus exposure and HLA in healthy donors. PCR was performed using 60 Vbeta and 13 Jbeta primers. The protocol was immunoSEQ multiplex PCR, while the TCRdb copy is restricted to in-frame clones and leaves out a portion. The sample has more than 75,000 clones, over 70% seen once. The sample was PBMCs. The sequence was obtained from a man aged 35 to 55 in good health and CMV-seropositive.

CDR3 sequence (DNA): TGTGCCAGCTCACCGACACAGGGCTCTGGAAACACCATATATTTT. This encodes CASSPTQGSGNTIYF. The chain is built from TRBV18 and TRBJ1-3; TRBD1 is a possible D gene (6 bases). CDR1 and CDR2 (germline): KGHSH, LQKENI. CDR3 length: 15 amino acids. Trimming pared 3 bases from V and 0 bases from J, leaving 9 bases between. Supplemented by reference TRBV18 and TRBJ1-3, the full variable domain reads NAGVMQNPRHLVRRRGQEARLRCSPMKGHSHVYWYRQLPEEGLKFMVYLQKENIIDESGMPKERFSAEFPKEGPSILRIQQVVRGDSAAYFCASSPTQGSGNTIYFGEGSWLTVV.